The text below deals with one T cell receptor (beta chain). The specificity of this receptor is unknown. It has no much larger one-base neighbor in the sample; base qualities were not kept. The library was prepared using 5' RACE. Instrument on record: Illumina HiSeq 2500. A second PCR of roughly 7 to 11 cycles was performed with a sample-barcoded 5' primer and a J-beta primer mix. Each TCR beta cDNA molecule received a unique molecular identifier from a template-switch 5' adaptor carrying 12 random nucleotides. Each sample yielded at least 3 million CDR3-containing paired-end reads. First-strand cDNA was synthesized from all RNA with the Mint cDNA synthesis kit, primed by a TRBC-specific oligonucleotide. Following uracil-DNA glycosylase treatment, a first 18-cycle PCR with universal primers M1SS and BC2_uni_R was performed on all cDNA. In the paper's pipeline: For normalization, 1 million high-quality reads were randomly selected from each sample, with every read carrying a distinct molecular identifier. Reads with shared molecular identifiers were discarded instead of being binned into consensus sequences. CDR3 identification, clonotype clustering and error correction used MiTCR with a Q25 quality threshold and the strictest error-elimination algorithm. Lower-bound total TCR beta diversity was estimated with a nonparametric unseen species model using Euler transformation. Through fastp at Q25 and MiXCR, TCRdb rebuilt clones from the public reads, retaining in-frame beta chains. Entries that share a CDR3 protein sequence are merged under the most common genes and DNA. TCRdb, not the authors, supplied the V and J calls. The sample profile shows fewer than 900,000 distinct CDR3 sequences; around 49% of them were found once. The ten most abundant clones make up 25% to 35% of the sample.

Systemically healthy Caucasian individuals from Russia, some 36 in total and aged 6 to 90 years, were included as donors. Approximately 9.3 milliliters of peripheral blood were collected from each donor into EDTA-treated Vacutainer tubes. Ficoll-Paque density-gradient centrifugation was used to isolate PBMCs, with at least 6.5 million per sample. Total RNA, at least 6 micrograms per sample, was extracted from PBMCs with Trizol reagent. For every donor, an aliquot of PBMCs went through flow cytometry to measure the percentages of naive CD45RAhigh/CD27high T cells. The data originate from a study of blood T cells in healthy people across ages (dated by TCRdb to between 2015 and 2016). Some background on the complete study: Template switching captured roughly one uniquely barcoded TCR beta cDNA molecule per two T cells in model experiments. The study measured age-related changes in TCR beta repertoire diversity using deep sequencing normalized with unique cDNA molecular identifiers. Donors were grouped into four age groups: young (average approximately 15 years), middle-aged (about 38), aged (roughly 67) and long-lived (around 80). To avoid experimental bias, donors of different ages were spread randomly across the sequencing lanes. The study analyzed two additional independent replicas of 1 million unique cDNA reads from the same blood draw for two donors, one aged 18 to 30 and one aged 80 or older.

The study at large found these results: Total diversity estimates from one million sequenced T cells were considered lower bounds and underestimates. The CMV infection status of donors was not known, potentially confounding age-related changes in expanded clonotypes. Since profiling was done on bulk unsorted PBMCs, naive and antigen-experienced compartments could not be conclusively compared. Compared with the aged group, the long-lived group had more naive CD4+ T cells, fewer expanded clones and increased TCR diversity, a pattern suggesting age selection. Observed TCR beta diversity correlated strongly with the percentage of naive T cells measured by flow cytometry. Observed TCR beta diversity per million T cells fell roughly linearly with age, and a significant reduction was already apparent by age about 36.

Counted from cysteine to phenylalanine, this CDR3 has 14 amino acids. The sequence is cut down to CDR3 DNA, 42 bases in frame from base 1. Between the V and J ends, shortened by 3 bases and 0 bases respectively, the junction contains 12 bases. The germline V gene (reference sequence) supplies CDR1 DFQATT and CDR2 SNEGSKA. This TCR was sampled from a woman between 55 and 75 years old in good health. This receptor chain uses TRBV20-1 and TRBJ2-7; the D gene is possibly TRBD1 or TRBD2, with 5 bases matching each. The sequenced material came from blood. At the DNA level, the sequence is TGCAGTGCTAGTAGGACGGGACCCTCCTACGAGCAGTACTTC. This gives the protein CSASRTGPSYEQYF.